The next 17 T cell receptor beta chains were all read from a single sample in a study of shared clonotypes between healthy human individuals. Positively selected for CCR7, the CD45RO-negative cells used as naive CD8 cells excluded terminally differentiated effector memory CD45RA+ cells. Repertoires were generated with immunoSEQ multiplex PCR, while TCRdb's copy carries only in-frame clones and drops some. The sample has about 610,000 clones; about 96% are singletons. Sequenced material: naive CD8+ T cells sorted from blood. The receptors shown here come from a woman under 40 in good health.

The chain employs TRBV5-1 and TRBJ2-2; TRBD2 matches at 8 bases. The V gene's germline CDR1 is SGHRS and CDR2 YFSETQ. This CDR3 is built from 15 residues. With 4 bases clipped from V and 4 bases from J, the junction kept 6 bases outside the gene matches. CDR3 nucleotides: TGCGCCAGCAGCGAACTAGCGGATTTCACCGGGGAGCTGTTTTTT. It specifies CASSELADFTGELFF.

This clone showed up just once. This chain connects TRBV5-4 to TRBJ2-1; no reliable D call. Germline lookup yields CDR1 SGHNT and CDR2 YYREEE (reference sequence). This CDR3 contains 14 residues. Trimming removed 3 bases at V and 10 bases at J, with 17 bases between. This CDR3 is CASSSPPIVTEQFF. CDR3 DNA sequence: TGTGCCAGCAGCTCCCCTCCCATTGTGACCGAGCAGTTCTTC.

The chain combines TRBV19 with TRBJ2-7, with D perhaps TRBD2 (6 bases). CDR3 length: 14 amino acids. Trimming took 8 bases from V and 6 from J, leaving 20 bases between them. Germline lookup yields CDR1 LNHDA and CDR2 SQIVND (reference sequence). The CDR3 loop reads CASEVAAGWGEQYF. CDR3 sequence (DNA): TGTGCCAGTGAAGTTGCGGCGGGATGGGGCGAGCAGTACTTC.

The gene calls are TRBV4-1 and TRBJ2-3; TRBD1 might be the D (6 bases). CDR1 and CDR2 (germline): MGHRA, YSYEKL. The V end was cut by 5 bases, the J end by 6 bases, with 9 bases between. The CDR3 runs to 12 residues. CDR3 amino acids: CASSDQGDTQYF. CDR3 coding DNA: TGCGCCAGCAGCGACCAGGGGGATACGCAGTATTTT.

The chain links TRBV7-2 to TRBJ1-2; a weak D match, TRBD1 (6 bases). This CDR3 region has 16 residues. Germline V lookup: CDR1 SGHTA, CDR2 FQGNSA. Trimming removed 4 bases from V and 4 bases from J, with 19 bases in between. This CDR3 is CASSSRIQGWGYGYTF. The CDR3 coding sequence is TGTGCCAGCAGCTCGCGTATACAGGGATGGGGCTATGGCTACACCTTC.

The chain employs TRBV2 and TRBJ2-2, with D possibly matching TRBD2 (5 bases). V was clipped by 8 bases and J by 2 bases, with 18 bases between them. The CDR3 totals 16 residues. Germline CDR1 reads SNHLY; CDR2 reads FYNNEI. The DNA for the CDR3 is TGTGCCAGCCACCCGGGGAAAGTAGACAACACCGGGGAGCTGTTTTTT. This sequence encodes CASHPGKVDNTGELFF.

The genes are TRBV11-2 and TRBJ1-2; D not certain. V was cut by 0 bases and J by 1 base, with 3 bases left in between. Germline V gene data show CDR1 as SGHAT and CDR2 as FQNNGV. This CDR3 is 13 amino acids long. In nucleotides, the CDR3 is TGTGCCAGCAGCTTAGATGGTAACTATGGCTACACCTTC. The encoded protein is CASSLDGNYGYTF.

This clone was seen a few times. The CDR3 region is CASSPTGGPDQPQHF. In DNA, the CDR3 is TGTGCCAGCAGCCCAACGGGGGGGCCCGATCAGCCCCAGCATTTT. The chain combines TRBV5-8 with TRBJ1-5, with TRBD1 as a possible D gene (6 bases). The V gene's germline CDR1 is SGHTS and CDR2 YDEGEE. There are 15 residues in the CDR3. V lost 4 bases and J 5 bases, leaving 16 bases between the germline ends.

This chain links TRBV4-1 with TRBJ2-1; TRBD2 is a possible D gene (5 bases). The germline gives CDR1 MGHRA, CDR2 YSYEKL. The germline V and J ends were trimmed by 4 bases and 7 bases, with 23 bases remaining between them. This CDR3 region has 17 residues. Written as DNA, the CDR3 is TGCGCCAGCAGCCCATCCCGGTGGTTTAGCGCACAGAATGAGCAGTTCTTC. Translated: CASSPSRWFSAQNEQFF.

This chain joins TRBV27 and TRBJ2-7, with a possible D match to TRBD1 (5 bases). Trimming removed 2 bases at V and 5 bases at J, with 13 bases between. CDR3 length equals 14 residues. CDR1 and CDR2 (germline): MNHEY, SMNVEV (reference sequence). The DNA of the CDR3 is TGTGCCAGCAGTTTAGTAGGGGTCGGCCACGAGCAGTACTTC. It codes for CASSLVGVGHEQYF.

This clone was seen at least ten times. In the same sample, other DNA sequences code for this CDR3. The rearrangement joins TRBV5-4 to TRBJ2-5, with D unresolved. The CDR3 loop spans 13 amino acids. Trimming took 4 bases from V and 3 from J, leaving 10 bases between them. Germline loops: CDR1 SGHNT, CDR2 YYREEE (reference sequence). The CDR3 DNA is TGTGCCAGCAGCCTAGAGAGTGAAGAGACCCAGTACTTC. Its translation is CASSLESEETQYF.

This chain links TRBV30 with TRBJ1-6; D remains ambiguous. Trimming took off 2 bases at V and 8 bases at J, with 4 bases between the two ends. Germline V gene sequence: CDR1 GTSNPN, CDR2 SVGIG (reference sequence). CDR3 length equals 11 residues. CDR3 DNA sequence: TGTGCCTGGAGTAATCATTCACCCCTCCACTTT. Protein sequence: CAWSNHSPLHF.

This chain uses TRBV15 with TRBJ1-2, with 9 positions matching TRBD1. CDR3 length: 14 amino acids. The V and J ends lost 3 bases and 8 bases, in that order; junction bases with no gene match: 7. Germline V CDR1 and CDR2: LNHNV, YYDKDF (reference sequence). The CDR3 region has the DNA TGTGCCACCAGCAGCCAAGGGACAGGGCTAGGCTACACCTTC. It is translated as CATSSQGTGLGYTF.

The rearrangement uses TRBV2 and TRBJ2-1; 14 bases match TRBD2. The CDR3 is 17 residues long. The trim removed 7 bases at V and 7 bases at J, leaving 12 bases unmatched. Germline V gives CDR1 SNHLY, CDR2 FYNNEI. CDR3 nucleotide sequence: TGTGCCAGCATCACGACTAGCGGGAGGGCCTTCGGAAATGAGCAGTTCTTC. This gives the protein CASITTSGRAFGNEQFF.

The chain couples TRBV7-9 to TRBJ1-1, with D uncertain. Germline values: CDR1 SEHNR, CDR2 FQNEAQ (reference sequence). This CDR3 region has 13 residues. V was trimmed by 1 base and J by 3 bases, leaving 6 bases between them. CDR3: CASSLDGDTEAFF. CDR3 DNA sequence: TGTGCCAGCAGCTTAGATGGGGACACTGAAGCTTTCTTT.

V usage is TRBV25-1 and J usage is TRBJ2-1; tentatively, D is TRBD1 or TRBD2 (5 bases each). The CDR3 totals 16 residues. Trimming took off 5 bases at V and 0 bases at J, with 14 bases between the two ends. Germline CDR1 and CDR2: MGHDK and SYGVNS. The CDR3: CASSLPGRSSYNEQFF. CDR3 bases: TGTGCCAGCAGTCTACCGGGACGGAGCTCCTACAATGAGCAGTTCTTC.

V and J are TRBV29-1 and TRBJ2-1; 10 positions agree with TRBD2. CDR3 length: 13 residues. J lost 7 bases, V lost 2 bases, and 2 bases had no gene match. From germline, CDR1 is SQVTM and CDR2 ANQGSEA. This chain's CDR3 is CSVERSGGNEQFF. CDR3 nucleotide sequence: TGCAGCGTTGAACGTAGCGGGGGGAATGAGCAGTTCTTC.